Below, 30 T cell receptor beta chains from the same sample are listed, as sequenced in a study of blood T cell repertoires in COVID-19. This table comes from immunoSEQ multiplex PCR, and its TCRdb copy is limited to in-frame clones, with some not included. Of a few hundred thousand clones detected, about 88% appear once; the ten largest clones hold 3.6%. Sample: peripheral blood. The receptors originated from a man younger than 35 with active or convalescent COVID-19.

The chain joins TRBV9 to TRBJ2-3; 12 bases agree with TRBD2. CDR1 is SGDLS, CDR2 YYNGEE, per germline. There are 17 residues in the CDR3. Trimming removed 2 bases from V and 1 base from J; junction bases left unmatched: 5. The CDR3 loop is CASSVSSGGAGTDTQYF. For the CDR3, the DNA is TGTGCCAGCAGCGTCTCTAGCGGGGGGGCCGGCACAGATACGCAGTATTTT.

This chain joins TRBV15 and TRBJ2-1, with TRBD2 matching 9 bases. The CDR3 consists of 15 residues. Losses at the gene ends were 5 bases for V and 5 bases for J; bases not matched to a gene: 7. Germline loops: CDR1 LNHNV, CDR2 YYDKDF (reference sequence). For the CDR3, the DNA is TGTGCCACCAGCGGGGCGGGAGGGCTCCACAATGAGCAGTTCTTC. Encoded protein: CATSGAGGLHNEQFF. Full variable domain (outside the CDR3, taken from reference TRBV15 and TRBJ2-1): DAMVIQNPRYQVTQFGKPVTLSCSQTLNHNVMYWYQQKSSQAPKLLFHYYDKDFNNEADTPDNFQSRRPNTSFCFLDIRSPGLGDTAMYLCATSGAGGLHNEQFFGPGTRLTVL.

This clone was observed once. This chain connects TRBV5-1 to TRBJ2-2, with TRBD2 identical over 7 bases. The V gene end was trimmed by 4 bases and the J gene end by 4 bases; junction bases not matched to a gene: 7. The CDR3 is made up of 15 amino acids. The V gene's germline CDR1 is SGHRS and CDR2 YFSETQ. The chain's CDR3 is CASSPLTSSTGELFF. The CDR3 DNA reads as TGCGCCAGCAGCCCTCTGACTAGCAGCACCGGGGAGCTGTTTTTT.

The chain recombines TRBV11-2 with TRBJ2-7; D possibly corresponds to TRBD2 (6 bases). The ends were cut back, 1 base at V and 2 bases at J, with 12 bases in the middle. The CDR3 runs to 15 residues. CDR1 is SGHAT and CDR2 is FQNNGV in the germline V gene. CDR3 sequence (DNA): TGTGCCAGCAGCTTAGGTAGCGGCTCTACCTACGAGCAGTACTTC. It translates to CASSLGSGSTYEQYF.

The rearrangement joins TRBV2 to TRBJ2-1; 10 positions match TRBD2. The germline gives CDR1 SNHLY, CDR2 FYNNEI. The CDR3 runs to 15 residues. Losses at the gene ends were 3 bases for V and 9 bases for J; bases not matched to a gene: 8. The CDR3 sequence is CASSDKLAGFGEQFF. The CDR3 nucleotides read TGTGCCAGCAGTGATAAACTAGCGGGGTTTGGTGAGCAGTTCTTC. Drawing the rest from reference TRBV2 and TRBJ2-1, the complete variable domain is EPEVTQTPSHQVTQMGQEVILRCVPISNHLYFYWYRQILGQKVEFLVSFYNNEISEKSEIFDDQFSVERPDGSNFTLKIRSTKLEDSAMYFCASSDKLAGFGEQFFGPGTRLTVL.

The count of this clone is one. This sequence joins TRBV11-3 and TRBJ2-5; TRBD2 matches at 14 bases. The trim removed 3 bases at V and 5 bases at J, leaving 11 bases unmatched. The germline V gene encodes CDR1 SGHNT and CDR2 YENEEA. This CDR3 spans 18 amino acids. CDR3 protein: CASSLDEPGLAGAETQYF. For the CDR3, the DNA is TGTGCCAGCAGCTTGGACGAACCGGGACTAGCGGGAGCGGAGACCCAGTACTTC.

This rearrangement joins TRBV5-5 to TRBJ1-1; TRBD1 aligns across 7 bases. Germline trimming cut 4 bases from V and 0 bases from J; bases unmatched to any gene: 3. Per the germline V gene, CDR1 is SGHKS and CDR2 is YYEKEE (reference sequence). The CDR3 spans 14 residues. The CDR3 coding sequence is TGTGCCAGCAGCGTTGGGACAGTGAACACTGAAGCTTTCTTT. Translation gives CASSVGTVNTEAFF.

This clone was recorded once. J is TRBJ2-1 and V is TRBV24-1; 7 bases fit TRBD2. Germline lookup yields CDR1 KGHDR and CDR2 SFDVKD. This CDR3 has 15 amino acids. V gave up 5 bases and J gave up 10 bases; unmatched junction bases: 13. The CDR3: CATSVRRGDYREQFF. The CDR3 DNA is TGTGCCACCAGTGTCCGGCGTGGGGACTACAGGGAGCAGTTCTTC.

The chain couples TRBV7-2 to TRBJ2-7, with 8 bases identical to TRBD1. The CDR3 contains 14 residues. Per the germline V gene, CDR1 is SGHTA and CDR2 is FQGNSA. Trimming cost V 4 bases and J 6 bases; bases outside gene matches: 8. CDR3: CASSSDRVSGEQYF. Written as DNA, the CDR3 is TGTGCCAGCAGCTCGGACAGGGTTTCAGGCGAGCAGTACTTC.

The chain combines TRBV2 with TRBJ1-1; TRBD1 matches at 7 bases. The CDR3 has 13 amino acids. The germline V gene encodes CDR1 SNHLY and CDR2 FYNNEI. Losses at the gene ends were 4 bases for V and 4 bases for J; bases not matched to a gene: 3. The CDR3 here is CASSGAGGTEAFF. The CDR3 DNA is TGTGCCAGCAGTGGGGCAGGGGGCACTGAAGCTTTCTTT.

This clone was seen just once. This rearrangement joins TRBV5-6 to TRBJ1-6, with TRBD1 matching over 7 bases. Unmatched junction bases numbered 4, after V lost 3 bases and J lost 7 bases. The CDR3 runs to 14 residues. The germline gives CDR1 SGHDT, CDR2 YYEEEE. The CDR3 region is CASSSGGPNSPLHF. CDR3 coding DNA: TGTGCCAGCAGCTCAGGGGGGCCCAATTCACCCCTCCACTTT.

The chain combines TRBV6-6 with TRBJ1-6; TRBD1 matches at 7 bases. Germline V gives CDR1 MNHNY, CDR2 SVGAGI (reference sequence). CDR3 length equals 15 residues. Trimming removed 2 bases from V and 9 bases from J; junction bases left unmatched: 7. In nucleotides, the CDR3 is TGTGCCAGCAGTTACGACAGGGAAGTCGGTTCACCCCTCCACTTT. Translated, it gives CASSYDREVGSPLHF.

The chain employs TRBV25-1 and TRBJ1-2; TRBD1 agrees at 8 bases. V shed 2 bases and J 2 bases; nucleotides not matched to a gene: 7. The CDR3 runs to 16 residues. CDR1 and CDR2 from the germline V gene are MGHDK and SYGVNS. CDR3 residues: CASSEKWGQANYGYTF. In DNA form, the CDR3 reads TGTGCCAGCAGTGAAAAGTGGGGACAGGCGAACTATGGCTACACCTTC.

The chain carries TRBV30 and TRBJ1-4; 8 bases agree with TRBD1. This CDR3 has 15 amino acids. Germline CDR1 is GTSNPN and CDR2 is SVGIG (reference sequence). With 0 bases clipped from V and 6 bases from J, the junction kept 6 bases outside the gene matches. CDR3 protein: CAWSVGQGADEKLFF. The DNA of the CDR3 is TGTGCCTGGAGTGTAGGGCAGGGGGCGGATGAAAAACTGTTTTTT.

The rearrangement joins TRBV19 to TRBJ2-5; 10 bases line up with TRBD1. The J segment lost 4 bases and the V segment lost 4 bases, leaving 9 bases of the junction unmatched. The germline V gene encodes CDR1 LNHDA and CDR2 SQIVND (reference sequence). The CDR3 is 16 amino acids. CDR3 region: CASSKGGQGMRETQYF. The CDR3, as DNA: TGTGCCAGTAGTAAGGGGGGACAGGGGATGCGAGAGACCCAGTACTTC.

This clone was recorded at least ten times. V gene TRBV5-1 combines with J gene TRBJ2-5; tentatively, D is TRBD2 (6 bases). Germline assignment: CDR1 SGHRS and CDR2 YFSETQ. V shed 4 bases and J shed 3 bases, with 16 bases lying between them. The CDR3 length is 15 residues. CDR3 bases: TGCGCCAGCAGCCGTCAGGGCAGGGAGGAAGAGACCCAGTACTTC. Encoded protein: CASSRQGREEETQYF. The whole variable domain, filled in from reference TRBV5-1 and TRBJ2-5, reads KAGVTQTPRYLIKTRGQQVTLSCSPISGHRSVSWYQQTPGQGLQFLFEYFSETQRNKGNFPGRFSGRQFSNSRSEMNVSTLELGDSALYLCASSRQGREEETQYFGPGTRLLVL.

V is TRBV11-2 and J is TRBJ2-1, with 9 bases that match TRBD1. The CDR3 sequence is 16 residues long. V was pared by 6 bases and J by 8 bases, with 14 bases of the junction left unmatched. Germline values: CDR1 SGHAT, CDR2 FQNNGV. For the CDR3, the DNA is TGTGCCAGCAGGTCAATATCGGGACAGGGTCACGATGAGCAGTTCTTC. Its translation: CASRSISGQGHDEQFF.

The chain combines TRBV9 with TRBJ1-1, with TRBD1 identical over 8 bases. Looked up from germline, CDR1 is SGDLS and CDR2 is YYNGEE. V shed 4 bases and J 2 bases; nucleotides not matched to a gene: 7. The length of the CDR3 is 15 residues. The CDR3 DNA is TGTGCCAGCAGCATATCCGGGACAGGCAACACTGAAGCTTTCTTT. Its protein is CASSISGTGNTEAFF.

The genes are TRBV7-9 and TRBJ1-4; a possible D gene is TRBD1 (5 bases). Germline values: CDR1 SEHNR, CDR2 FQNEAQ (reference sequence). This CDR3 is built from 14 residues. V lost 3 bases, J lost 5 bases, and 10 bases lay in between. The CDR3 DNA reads TGTGCCAGCAGCTTCTTCGGGGGGAATGAAAAACTGTTTTTT. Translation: CASSFFGGNEKLFF.

This chain's CDR3 is CASSETSSTDTQYF. The CDR3 DNA sequence: TGTGCCAGCAGCGAAACTAGCAGCACAGATACGCAGTATTTT. This chain joins TRBV2 and TRBJ2-3, with a tentative D call TRBD2 (6 bases). CDR1 SNHLY and CDR2 FYNNEI come from the germline V gene. V gave up 6 bases and J gave up 0 bases, with 10 bases separating them. The CDR3 covers 14 residues.

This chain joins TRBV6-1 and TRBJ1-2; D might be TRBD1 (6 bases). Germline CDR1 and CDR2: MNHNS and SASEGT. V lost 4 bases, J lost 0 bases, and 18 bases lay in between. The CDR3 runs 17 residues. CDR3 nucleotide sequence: TGTGCCAGCAGTGCCGTGGAACAGGGAAAAGCTAACTATGGCTACACCTTC. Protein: CASSAVEQGKANYGYTF.

The CDR3 nucleotides read TGTGCCAGCAGCTTAGGTCCGGGGTACGAGCAGTACTTC. This translates into CASSLGPGYEQYF. The chain recombines TRBV11-3 with TRBJ2-7; weak D call: TRBD2 (5 bases). The CDR3 loop spans 13 amino acids. Trimming stripped 1 base from V and 4 bases from J, with 8 bases between. The V gene's germline CDR1 is SGHNT and CDR2 YENEEA. The full variable domain, rest sourced from reference TRBV11-3 and TRBJ2-7, is EAGVVQSPRYKIIEKKQPVAFWCNPISGHNTLYWYLQNLGQGPELLIRYENEEAVDDSQLPKDRFSAERLKGVDSTLKIQPAELGDSAVYLCASSLGPGYEQYFGPGTRLTVT.

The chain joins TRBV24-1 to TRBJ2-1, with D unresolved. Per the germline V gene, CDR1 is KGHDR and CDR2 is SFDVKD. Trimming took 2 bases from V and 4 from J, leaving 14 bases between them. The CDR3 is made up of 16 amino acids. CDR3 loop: CATSDSLSTTYNEQFF. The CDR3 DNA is TGTGCCACCAGTGATTCTCTATCTACGACTTACAATGAGCAGTTCTTC.

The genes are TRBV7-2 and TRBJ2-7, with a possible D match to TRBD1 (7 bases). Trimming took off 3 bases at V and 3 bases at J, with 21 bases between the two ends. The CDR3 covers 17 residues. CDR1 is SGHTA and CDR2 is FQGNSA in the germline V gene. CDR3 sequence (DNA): TGTGCCAGCAGCTTCCGGTTCAGTGCGGGACAGTTCTACGAGCAGTACTTC. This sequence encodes CASSFRFSAGQFYEQYF.

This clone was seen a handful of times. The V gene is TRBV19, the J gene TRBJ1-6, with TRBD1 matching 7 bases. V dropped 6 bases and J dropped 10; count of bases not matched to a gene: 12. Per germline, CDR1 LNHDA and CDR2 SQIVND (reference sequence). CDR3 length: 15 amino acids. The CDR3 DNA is TGTGCCAGTAGCTTCGAAACAGGGGTTGGATCACCCCTCCACTTT. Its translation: CASSFETGVGSPLHF.

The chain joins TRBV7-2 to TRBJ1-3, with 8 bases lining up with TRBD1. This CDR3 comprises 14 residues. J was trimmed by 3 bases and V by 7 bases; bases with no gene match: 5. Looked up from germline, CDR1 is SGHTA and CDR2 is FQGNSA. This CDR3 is CASIPDRGGNTIYF. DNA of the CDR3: TGTGCCAGCATCCCAGACAGGGGTGGAAACACCATATATTTT.

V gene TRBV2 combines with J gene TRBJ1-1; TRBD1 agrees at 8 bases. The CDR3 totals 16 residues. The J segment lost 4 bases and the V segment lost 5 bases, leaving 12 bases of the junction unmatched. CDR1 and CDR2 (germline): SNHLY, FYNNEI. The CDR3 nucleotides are TGTGCCAGCAGTAAATGGCAGGGGGCTTTGGGCACTGAAGCTTTCTTT. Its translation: CASSKWQGALGTEAFF.

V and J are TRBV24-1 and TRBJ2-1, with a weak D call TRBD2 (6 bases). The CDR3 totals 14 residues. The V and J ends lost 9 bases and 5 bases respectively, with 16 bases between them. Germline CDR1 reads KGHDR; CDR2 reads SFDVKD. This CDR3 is CATEKGEVDNEQFF. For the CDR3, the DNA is TGTGCCACCGAGAAAGGGGAGGTAGACAATGAGCAGTTCTTC.

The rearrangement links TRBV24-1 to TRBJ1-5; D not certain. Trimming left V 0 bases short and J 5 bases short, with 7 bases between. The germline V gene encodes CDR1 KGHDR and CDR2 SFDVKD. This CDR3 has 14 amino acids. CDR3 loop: CATSDLDTDQPQHF. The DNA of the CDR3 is TGTGCCACCAGTGATTTGGACACGGATCAGCCCCAGCATTTT.

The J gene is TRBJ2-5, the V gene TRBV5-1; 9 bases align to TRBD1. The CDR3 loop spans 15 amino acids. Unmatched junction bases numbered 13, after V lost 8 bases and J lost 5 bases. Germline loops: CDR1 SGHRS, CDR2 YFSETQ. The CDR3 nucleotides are TGCGCCAGTCGCCCCGGGACAGGGACGACCGAGACCCAGTACTTC. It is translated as CASRPGTGTTETQYF.